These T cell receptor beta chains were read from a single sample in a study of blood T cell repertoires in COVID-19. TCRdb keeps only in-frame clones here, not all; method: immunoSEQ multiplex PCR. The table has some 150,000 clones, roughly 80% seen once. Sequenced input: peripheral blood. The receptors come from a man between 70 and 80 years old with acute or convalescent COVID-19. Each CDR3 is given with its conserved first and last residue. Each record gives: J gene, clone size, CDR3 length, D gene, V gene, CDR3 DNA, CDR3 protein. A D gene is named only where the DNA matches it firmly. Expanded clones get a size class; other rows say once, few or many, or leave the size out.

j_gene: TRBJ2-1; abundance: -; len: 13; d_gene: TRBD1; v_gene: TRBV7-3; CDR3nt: TGTGCCAGCAGCTTTGACAGGGCTAATGAGCAGTTCTTC; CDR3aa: CASSFDRANEQFF
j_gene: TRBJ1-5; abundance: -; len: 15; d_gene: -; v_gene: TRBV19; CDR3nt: TGTGCCAGTAGTGAGCAGGGTACCTTCAATCAGCCCCAGCATTTT; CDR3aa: CASSEQGTFNQPQHF
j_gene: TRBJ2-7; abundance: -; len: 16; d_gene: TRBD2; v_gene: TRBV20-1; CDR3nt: TGCAGTGCTAGTTGGGTTGGGGCTAGCGGGGTCTACGAGCAGTACTTC; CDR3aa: CSASWVGASGVYEQYF
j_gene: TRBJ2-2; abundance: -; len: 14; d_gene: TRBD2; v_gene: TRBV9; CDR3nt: TGTGCCAGCAGCGCTGGACTAGACACCGGGGAGCTGTTTTTT; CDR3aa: CASSAGLDTGELFF
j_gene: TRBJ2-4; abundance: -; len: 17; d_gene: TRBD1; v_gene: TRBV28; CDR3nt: TGTGCCAGCAGTTTACCGGACAGGGGGCACGTCAAGAACATTCAGTACTTC; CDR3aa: CASSLPDRGHVKNIQYF
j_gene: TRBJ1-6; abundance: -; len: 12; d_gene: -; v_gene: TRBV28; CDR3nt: TGTGCCAGCAGTGGGGGGGTTTCACCCCTCCACTTT; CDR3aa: CASSGGVSPLHF
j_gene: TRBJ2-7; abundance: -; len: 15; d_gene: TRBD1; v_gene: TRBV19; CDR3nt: TGTGCCAGTAGTACCGGGACAGGGGGCTCCTACGAGCAGTACTTC; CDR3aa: CASSTGTGGSYEQYF
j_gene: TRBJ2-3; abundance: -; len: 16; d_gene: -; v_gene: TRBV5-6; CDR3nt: TGTGCCAGCAGCTTGGGACAGGCATACAGCACAGATACGCAGTATTTT; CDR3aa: CASSLGQAYSTDTQYF
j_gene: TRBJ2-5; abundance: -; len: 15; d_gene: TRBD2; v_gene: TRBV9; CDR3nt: TGTGCCAGCAGCGTTAGCGGGGGGGCCCCAGAGACCCAGTACTTC; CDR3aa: CASSVSGGAPETQYF
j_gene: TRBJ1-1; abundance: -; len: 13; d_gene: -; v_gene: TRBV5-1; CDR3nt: TGCGCCAGCAGCTTCAGAGAAGGCGGTGAGGCTTTCTTT; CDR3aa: CASSFREGGEAFF
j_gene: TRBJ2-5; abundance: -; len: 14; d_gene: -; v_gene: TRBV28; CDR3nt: TGTGCCAGCAGTTCTCCCGACAGGTCCGAGACCCAGTACTTC; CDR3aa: CASSSPDRSETQYF
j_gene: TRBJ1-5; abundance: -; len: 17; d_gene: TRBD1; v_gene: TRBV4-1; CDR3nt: TGCGCCAGCAGCCAAGATCTAATAGGGGGCTGGGGTCAGCCCCAGCATTTT; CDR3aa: CASSQDLIGGWGQPQHF
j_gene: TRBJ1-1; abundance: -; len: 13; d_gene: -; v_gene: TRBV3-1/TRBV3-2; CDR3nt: TGTGCCAGCAGCCAAGATGCGGGGGGGGAAGCTTTCTTT; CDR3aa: CASSQDAGGEAFF
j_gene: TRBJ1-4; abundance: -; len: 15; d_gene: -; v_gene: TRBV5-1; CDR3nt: TGCGCCAGCAGCTTGAGGGGCGGAGGGGAGGAAAAACTGTTTTTT; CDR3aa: CASSLRGGGEEKLFF
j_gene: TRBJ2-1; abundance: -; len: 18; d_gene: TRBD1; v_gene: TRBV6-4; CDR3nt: TGTGCCAGCAGAACCGGGACAGGGGGATTACGCTCCTACAATGAGCAGTTCTTC; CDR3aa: CASRTGTGGLRSYNEQFF
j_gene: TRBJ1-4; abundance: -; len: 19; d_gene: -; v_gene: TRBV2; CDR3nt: TGTGCCAGCAGTGAAAGTTGGCAGGGATCCCGTCGTCGGGATGAAAAACTGTTTTTT; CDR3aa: CASSESWQGSRRRDEKLFF
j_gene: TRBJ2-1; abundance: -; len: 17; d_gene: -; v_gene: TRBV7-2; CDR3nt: TGTGCCAGCATCCAGAGGGTCCCGACCAGCTCCTACAATGAGCAGTTCTTC; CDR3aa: CASIQRVPTSSYNEQFF
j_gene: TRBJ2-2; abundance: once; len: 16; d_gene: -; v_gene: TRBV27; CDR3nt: TGTGCCAGCAGCTTAATAGGGACTCTGAACACCGGGGAGCTGTTTTTT; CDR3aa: CASSLIGTLNTGELFF
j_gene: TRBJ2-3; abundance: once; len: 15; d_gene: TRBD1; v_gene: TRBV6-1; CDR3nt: TGTGCCAGCAGTGATGGGACAGCCGAGATAGATACGCAGTATTTT; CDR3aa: CASSDGTAEIDTQYF
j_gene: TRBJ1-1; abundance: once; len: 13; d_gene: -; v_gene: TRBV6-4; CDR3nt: TGTGCCAGCAGTGTCCAACCCGGGGCTGAAGCTTTCTTT; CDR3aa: CASSVQPGAEAFF